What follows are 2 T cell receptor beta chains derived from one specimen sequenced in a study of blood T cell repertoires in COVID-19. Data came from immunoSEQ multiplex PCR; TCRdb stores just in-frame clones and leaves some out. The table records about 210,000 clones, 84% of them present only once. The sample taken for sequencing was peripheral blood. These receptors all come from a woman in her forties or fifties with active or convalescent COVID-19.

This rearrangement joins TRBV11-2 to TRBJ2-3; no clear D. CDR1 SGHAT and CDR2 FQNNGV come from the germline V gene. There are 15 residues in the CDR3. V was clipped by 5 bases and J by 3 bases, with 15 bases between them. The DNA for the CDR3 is TGTGCCAGCAGCCCCGGAGTCTATAGAACAGATACGCAGTATTTT. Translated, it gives CASSPGVYRTDTQYF. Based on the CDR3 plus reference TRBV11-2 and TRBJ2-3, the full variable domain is EAGVAQSPRYKIIEKRQSVAFWCNPISGHATLYWYQQILGQGPKLLIQFQNNGVVDDSQLPKDRFSAERLKGVDSTLKIQPAKLEDSAVYLCASSPGVYRTDTQYFGPGTRLTVL.

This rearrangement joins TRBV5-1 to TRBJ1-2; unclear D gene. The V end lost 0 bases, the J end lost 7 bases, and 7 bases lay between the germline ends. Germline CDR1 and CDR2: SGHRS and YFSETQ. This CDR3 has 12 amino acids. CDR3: CASSLDVVGYTF. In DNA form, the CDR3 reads TGCGCCAGCAGCTTGGATGTAGTTGGCTACACCTTC.